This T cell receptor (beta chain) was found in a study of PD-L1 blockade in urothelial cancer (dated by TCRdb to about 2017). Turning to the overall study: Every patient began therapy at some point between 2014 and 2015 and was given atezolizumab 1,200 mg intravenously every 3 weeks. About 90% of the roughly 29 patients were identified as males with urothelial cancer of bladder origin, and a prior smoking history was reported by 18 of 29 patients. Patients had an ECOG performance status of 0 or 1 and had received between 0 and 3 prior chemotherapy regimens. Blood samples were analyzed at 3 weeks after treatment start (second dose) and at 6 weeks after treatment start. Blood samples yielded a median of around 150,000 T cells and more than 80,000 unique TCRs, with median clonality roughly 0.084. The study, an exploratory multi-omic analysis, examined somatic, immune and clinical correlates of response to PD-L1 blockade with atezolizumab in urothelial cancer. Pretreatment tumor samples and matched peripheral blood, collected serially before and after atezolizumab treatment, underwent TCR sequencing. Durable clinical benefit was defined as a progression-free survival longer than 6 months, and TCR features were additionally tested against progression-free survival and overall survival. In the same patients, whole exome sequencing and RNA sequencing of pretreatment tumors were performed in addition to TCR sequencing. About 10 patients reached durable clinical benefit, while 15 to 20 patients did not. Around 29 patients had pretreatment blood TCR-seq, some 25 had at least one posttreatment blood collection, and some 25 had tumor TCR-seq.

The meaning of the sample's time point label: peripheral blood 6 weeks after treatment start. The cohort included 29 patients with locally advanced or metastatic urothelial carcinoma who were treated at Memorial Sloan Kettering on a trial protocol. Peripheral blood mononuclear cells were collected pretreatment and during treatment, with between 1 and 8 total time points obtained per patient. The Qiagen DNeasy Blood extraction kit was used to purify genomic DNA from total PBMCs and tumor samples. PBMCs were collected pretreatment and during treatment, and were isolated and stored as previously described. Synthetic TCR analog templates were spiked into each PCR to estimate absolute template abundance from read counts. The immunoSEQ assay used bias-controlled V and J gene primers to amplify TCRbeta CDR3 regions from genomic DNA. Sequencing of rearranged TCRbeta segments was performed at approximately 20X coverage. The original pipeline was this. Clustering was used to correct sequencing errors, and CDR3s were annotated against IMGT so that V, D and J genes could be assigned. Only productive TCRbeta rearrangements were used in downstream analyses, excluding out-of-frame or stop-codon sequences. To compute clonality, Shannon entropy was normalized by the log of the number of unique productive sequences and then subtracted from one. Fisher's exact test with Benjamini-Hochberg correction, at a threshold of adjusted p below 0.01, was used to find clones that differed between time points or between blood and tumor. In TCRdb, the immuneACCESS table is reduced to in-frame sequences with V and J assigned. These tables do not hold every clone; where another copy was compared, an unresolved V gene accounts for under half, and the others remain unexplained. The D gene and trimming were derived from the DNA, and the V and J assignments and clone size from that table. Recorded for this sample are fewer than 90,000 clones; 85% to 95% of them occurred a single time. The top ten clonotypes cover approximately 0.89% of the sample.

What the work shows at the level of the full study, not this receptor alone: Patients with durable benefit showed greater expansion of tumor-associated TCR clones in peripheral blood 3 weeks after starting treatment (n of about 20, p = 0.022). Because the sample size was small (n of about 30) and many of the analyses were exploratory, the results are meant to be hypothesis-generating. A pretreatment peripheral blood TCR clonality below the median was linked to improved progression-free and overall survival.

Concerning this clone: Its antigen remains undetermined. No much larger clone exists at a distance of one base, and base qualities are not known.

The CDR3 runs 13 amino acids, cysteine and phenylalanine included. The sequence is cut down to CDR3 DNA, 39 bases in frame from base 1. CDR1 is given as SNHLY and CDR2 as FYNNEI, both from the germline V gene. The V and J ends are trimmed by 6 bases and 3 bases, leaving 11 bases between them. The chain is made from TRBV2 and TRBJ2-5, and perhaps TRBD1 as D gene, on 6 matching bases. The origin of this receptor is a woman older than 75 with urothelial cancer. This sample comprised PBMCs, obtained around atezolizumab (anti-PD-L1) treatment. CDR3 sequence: CASREDSKETQYF. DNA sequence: TGTGCCAGCAGAGAGGACAGTAAAGAGACCCAGTACTTC.